The subject of this entry is one TCR beta chain. The CDR3 has 18 residues. Trimming took 1 base from V and 0 from J, leaving 18 bases between them. Germline V gives CDR1 LGHDT, CDR2 YNNKEL (reference sequence). The data belong to a study of blood T cell repertoires in COVID-19. Study details: Italy, Spain and the United States were the sources of the convalescent and acute COVID-19 samples. Sources were T cells, B-cell-depleted T cells, or PBMCs; the material itself was cDNA or gDNA.

In the original processing: Nucleated cell number was recorded as an estimate derived from reference gene primer amplification. Assay: immunoSEQ multiplex PCR; the TCRdb copy retains only in-frame clones and omits some. V and J calls and clone size are copied from that table; D and trimming were computed from the DNA. The table includes 250,000 to 350,000 clones, over 75% detected once. The source material was peripheral blood. This chain links TRBV3-1 (or the pseudogene TRBV3-2) with TRBJ1-2; D might be TRBD1 (6 bases). The clonotype originates from a woman aged 45-65 years who had recovered from COVID-19. CDR3 DNA: TGTGCCAGCAGCCAAGGCCTAGGGGGGGGGTTTCCTAACTATGGCTACACCTTC. It translates to CASSQGLGGGFPNYGYTF.